The 18 T cell receptor beta chains given below trace back to one sample, sequenced in a study of shared clonotypes between healthy human individuals. Here immunoSEQ multiplex PCR was the method, and the copy in TCRdb shows in-frame clones only, minus some. Of roughly 1,600,000 clones listed, roughly 98.5% are singletons. The sequencing input was naive CD4+ T cells sorted from blood. The sample's subset: CD45RA+ positively selected. The origin of the receptors is a man aged 25 to 40 in good health.

The V gene is TRBV28, the J gene TRBJ2-7; possibly TRBD1 for D (5 bases). Trimming took off 8 bases at V and 2 bases at J, with 19 bases between the two ends. Per the germline V gene, CDR1 is MDHEN and CDR2 is SYDVKM. This CDR3 spans 15 amino acids. The chain's CDR3 is CASSPAETVTYEQYF. The CDR3 DNA is TGTGCCAGCTCCCCGGCGGAGACAGTCACCTACGAGCAGTACTTC.

The gene calls are TRBV14 and TRBJ1-2, with D uncertain. Trimming took 0 bases from V and 6 from J, leaving 14 bases between them. The CDR3 runs to 15 residues. The germline CDR1 and CDR2 sequences are SGHDN and FVKESK. CDR3 nucleotide sequence: TGTGCCAGCAGCCAAGATCACTTCAGGCTCAATGGCTACACCTTC. It yields the protein CASSQDHFRLNGYTF.

The J gene is TRBJ2-3, the V gene TRBV19; no clear D. Germline V gives CDR1 LNHDA, CDR2 SQIVND (reference sequence). CDR3 length equals 15 residues. V was trimmed by 10 bases and J by 2 bases, leaving 19 bases between them. CDR3 in DNA: TGTGCCATGCCGACCCCAAGGAACCCCACAGATACGCAGTATTTT. Protein sequence: CAMPTPRNPTDTQYF.

Notes on this clone: This CDR3 is also generated by other DNA sequences in the sample. The rearrangement links TRBV9 to TRBJ1-1; no reliable D call. The CDR3 length is 13 residues. CDR1 is SGDLS, CDR2 YYNGEE, per germline. V was cut by 3 bases and J by 0 bases, with 6 bases left in between. The CDR3 spells CASSARMNTEAFF. The CDR3 nucleotides are TGTGCCAGCAGCGCTCGGATGAACACTGAAGCTTTCTTT.

As regards this clone: The sample has other DNA sequences that encode this CDR3 too. The chain has TRBV5-1 and TRBJ1-5; D is possibly TRBD1 (6 bases). Germline loops: CDR1 SGHRS, CDR2 YFSETQ. Trimming stripped 3 bases from V and 5 bases from J, with 12 bases between. The CDR3 totals 14 residues. The CDR3 region is CASSSGGRDQPQHF. The CDR3 DNA follows: TGCGCCAGCAGCTCCGGGGGGCGGGATCAGCCCCAGCATTTT.

The V and J genes are TRBV6-5 and TRBJ2-2; D not certain. With 0 bases removed from V and 6 bases from J, the gap between germline ends came to 14 bases. The length of the CDR3 is 16 residues. The V gene's germline CDR1 is MNHEY and CDR2 SVGAGI. The chain's CDR3 is CASSYSPGSTPGELFF. The DNA for the CDR3 is TGTGCCAGCAGTTACTCCCCGGGTAGTACTCCCGGGGAGCTGTTTTTT.

The V gene is TRBV5-4, the J gene TRBJ2-7; tentatively, D is TRBD2 (5 bases). V gave up 2 bases and J gave up 2 bases, with 14 bases separating them. The CDR3 is 15 amino acids. The germline CDR1 and CDR2 sequences are SGHNT and YYREEE (reference sequence). CDR3 in DNA: TGTGCCAGCAGCTTAAACGGGATTCTTACCTACGAGCAGTACTTC. It is translated as CASSLNGILTYEQYF.

This chain links TRBV11-2 with TRBJ2-6; D is uncertain. This CDR3 comprises 14 residues. Trimming removed 7 bases from V and 3 bases from J, with 10 bases in between. Per the germline V gene, CDR1 is SGHAT and CDR2 is FQNNGV. The DNA of the CDR3 is TGTGCCAGCACCCCAGCGCGTGGGGCCAACGTCCTGACTTTC. Protein product: CASTPARGANVLTF.

This rearrangement joins TRBV5-4 to TRBJ1-3; 10 nucleotides line up with TRBD1. Trimming took 4 bases from V and 2 from J; bases not matched to a gene: 9. Germline CDR1 and CDR2: SGHNT and YYREEE (reference sequence). The CDR3 extends over 17 amino acids. The CDR3: CASSTLDRGRAGNTIYF. For the CDR3, the DNA is TGTGCCAGCAGCACCCTGGACAGGGGGAGGGCTGGAAACACCATATATTTT.

For the CDR3, the DNA is TGTGCCAGCAGCCCCGGGACTCCTGATGGGGCTAATGAAAAACTGTTTTTT. This sequence encodes CASSPGTPDGANEKLFF. The rearrangement links TRBV5-6 to TRBJ1-4; a weak D match, TRBD1 (5 bases). The V gene lost 4 bases and the J gene lost 3 bases, with 19 bases spanning the gap. Germline loops: CDR1 SGHDT, CDR2 YYEEEE. This CDR3 contains 17 residues.

The chain couples TRBV4-1 to TRBJ2-1, with D perhaps TRBD2 (5 bases). Trimming removed 0 bases from V and 0 bases from J, with 9 bases in between. The germline gives CDR1 MGHRA, CDR2 YSYEKL. CDR3 length equals 16 residues. CDR3 DNA sequence: TGCGCCAGCAGCCAAGAGAGGGTGAGCTCCTACAATGAGCAGTTCTTC. This encodes CASSQERVSSYNEQFF.

This clone was seen once. This rearrangement joins TRBV28 to TRBJ2-3; perhaps D is TRBD1 or TRBD2 (6 bases each). The germline gives CDR1 MDHEN, CDR2 SYDVKM. This CDR3 is 16 amino acids long. V was cut by 3 bases and J by 1 base, with 14 bases left in between. The DNA of the CDR3 is TGTGCCAGCAGTTTCACTGACAGGAGGGGCACAGATACGCAGTATTTT. This sequence encodes CASSFTDRRGTDTQYF.

The V gene is TRBV18, the J gene TRBJ2-7; TRBD2 matches at 8 bases. Germline loops: CDR1 KGHSH, CDR2 LQKENI. The trim removed 2 bases at V and 1 base at J, leaving 7 bases unmatched. This CDR3 comprises 16 residues. Here the CDR3 DNA reads TGTGCCAGCTCACCATTAAGCGGGAGCGGTTCCTACGAGCAGTACTTC. As protein: CASSPLSGSGSYEQYF.

This clone was counted a single time. The V and J genes are TRBV7-3 and TRBJ2-3, with D perhaps TRBD2 (5 bases). The V gene's germline CDR1 is SGHTA and CDR2 FQGTGA. The CDR3 consists of 16 residues. V was clipped by 5 bases and J by 2 bases, with 17 bases between them. In DNA, the CDR3 is TGTGCCAGCAGCCTATCCTTCGGGGTCGACACAGATACGCAGTATTTT. Its protein product is CASSLSFGVDTDTQYF.

The chain couples TRBV9 to TRBJ2-3; D unresolved. Trimming removed 1 base at V and 6 bases at J, with 9 bases between. The CDR3 covers 13 residues. Germline V gene sequence: CDR1 SGDLS, CDR2 YYNGEE. The CDR3 DNA reads as TGTGCCAGCAGCGTAAGTCACTTGGATACGCAGTATTTT. Encoded protein: CASSVSHLDTQYF.

This sequence joins TRBV5-1 and TRBJ1-3, with 7 nucleotides matching TRBD1. Trimming took 7 bases from V and 0 from J; bases not matched to a gene: 10. This CDR3 has 16 amino acids. Germline V gives CDR1 SGHRS, CDR2 YFSETQ. In DNA, the CDR3 is TGCGCCAGCGCAACGACAGGGCCCTCCTCTGGAAACACCATATATTTT. This encodes CASATTGPSSGNTIYF.

V is TRBV5-1 and J is TRBJ2-3; either TRBD1 or TRBD2 may supply D (5 bases each). Germline loops: CDR1 SGHRS, CDR2 YFSETQ. The CDR3 has 14 amino acids. V dropped 7 bases and J dropped 1 base, with 13 bases sitting between them. For the CDR3, the DNA is TGCGCCAGCCGGGTGGGGGTCGGCACAGATACGCAGTATTTT. As protein: CASRVGVGTDTQYF.

This chain uses TRBV2 with TRBJ2-7, with a tentative D call TRBD2 (5 bases). Trimming took off 4 bases at V and 0 bases at J, with 10 bases between the two ends. The CDR3 covers 14 residues. Germline assignment: CDR1 SNHLY and CDR2 FYNNEI. The CDR3 loop reads CASSVEVSSYEQYF. The CDR3 DNA reads as TGTGCCAGCAGTGTGGAGGTTTCCTCCTACGAGCAGTACTTC. The full variable domain, completed using reference TRBV2 and TRBJ2-7, is EPEVTQTPSHQVTQMGQEVILRCVPISNHLYFYWYRQILGQKVEFLVSFYNNEISEKSEIFDDQFSVERPDGSNFTLKIRSTKLEDSAMYFCASSVEVSSYEQYFGPGTRLTVT.